The next 27 T cell receptor beta chains were all read from a single sample in a study of cytomegalovirus exposure and HLA in healthy donors. The PCR used 60 Vbeta and 13 Jbeta primers. Clones were sequenced by immunoSEQ multiplex PCR, and TCRdb holds only the in-frame ones, with some missing. This sample has some 200,000 clones, with roughly 76% found just once. The sample comprised PBMCs. The origin of the receptors is a middle-aged man in good health and CMV-seropositive.

This clone came up once. This chain uses TRBV7-9 with TRBJ1-5; TRBD1 aligns across 7 bases. Unmatched junction bases numbered 7, after V lost 4 bases and J lost 7 bases. The CDR3 spans 14 residues. Germline V gene data show CDR1 as SEHNR and CDR2 as FQNEAQ (reference sequence). In DNA form, the CDR3 reads TGTGCCAGCAGCTCAGGGGGATCTGGGCAGCCCCAGCATTTT. As protein: CASSSGGSGQPQHF.

The V and J genes are TRBV5-4 and TRBJ1-4; TRBD1 might be the D (6 bases). The CDR3 is made up of 13 amino acids. The germline V and J ends were trimmed by 5 bases and 6 bases, with 11 bases remaining between them. Looked up from germline, CDR1 is SGHNT and CDR2 is YYREEE (reference sequence). The CDR3 DNA reads as TGTGCCAGCAGACCGGACAGCTATGAAAAACTGTTTTTT. Its translation is CASRPDSYEKLFF.

The chain joins TRBV7-2 to TRBJ1-2; 9 nucleotides align to TRBD1. CDR3 length equals 15 residues. Germline V lookup: CDR1 SGHTA, CDR2 FQGNSA. V shed 1 base and J 5 bases; nucleotides not matched to a gene: 5. CDR3 bases: TGTGCCAGCAGCTTAGTGGGACAGGGTGGTTATGGCTACACCTTC. Protein: CASSLVGQGGYGYTF.

This sequence joins TRBV6-4 and TRBJ2-7; 11 positions match TRBD2. CDR1 and CDR2 from the germline V gene are MRHNA and SNTAGT. Germline trimming cut 6 bases from V and 3 bases from J; bases unmatched to any gene: 1. The CDR3 has 13 residues. CDR3 nucleotide sequence: TGTGCCAGCAGGGGACTAGCGGACTACGAGCAGTACTTC. Protein sequence: CASRGLADYEQYF.

The rearrangement joins TRBV27 to TRBJ1-1, with unresolved D. The CDR3 contains 14 residues. V was shortened by 4 bases and J by 2 bases, with 11 bases between the two germline ends. Germline assignment: CDR1 MNHEY and CDR2 SMNVEV (reference sequence). CDR3 sequence: CASSWAAPNTEAFF. In DNA form, the CDR3 reads TGTGCCAGCAGTTGGGCAGCCCCCAACACTGAAGCTTTCTTT.

The CDR3 DNA reads TGTGCCAGCAGGGAGTCTAATAATCAGCCCCAGCATTTT. Translated: CASRESNNQPQHF. The V call is TRBV6-1, the J call TRBJ1-5, with D hard to call. The germline gives CDR1 MNHNS, CDR2 SASEGT. The CDR3 is made up of 13 amino acids. The V end was cut by 6 bases, the J end by 4 bases, with 10 bases between.

This clone was observed a few times. The gene calls are TRBV28 and TRBJ1-2; the match to TRBD1 covers 7 bases. Germline-derived CDR1 and CDR2 are MDHEN and SYDVKM. The CDR3 sequence is 13 residues long. Losses at the gene ends were 6 bases for V and 4 bases for J; bases not matched to a gene: 5. Written as DNA, the CDR3 is TGTGCCAGCAGCCCCGGGACAGTCTATGGCTACACCTTC. This translates into CASSPGTVYGYTF.

The rearrangement joins TRBV15 to TRBJ2-5; 9 bases map to TRBD2. This CDR3 has 17 amino acids. Germline CDR1 is LNHNV and CDR2 is YYDKDF (reference sequence). Germline trimming cut 1 base from V and 2 bases from J; bases unmatched to any gene: 8. The CDR3 loop is CATSRAPSGASQETQYF. The CDR3 DNA follows: TGTGCCACCAGCAGAGCCCCTAGCGGGGCTTCTCAAGAGACCCAGTACTTC.

The V call is TRBV9, the J call TRBJ2-3, with 10 bases lining up with TRBD2. Unmatched junction bases numbered 7, after V lost 0 bases and J lost 6 bases. Germline V gene lookup returns CDR1 SGDLS and CDR2 YYNGEE. This CDR3 has 16 residues. CDR3 amino acids: CASSVEGAGGLDTQYF. For the CDR3, the DNA is TGTGCCAGCAGCGTAGAGGGAGCGGGGGGGTTGGATACGCAGTATTTT.

The chain has TRBV11-2 and TRBJ2-3; 10 bases match TRBD2. The germline gives CDR1 SGHAT, CDR2 FQNNGV. Trimming took 1 base from V and 11 from J; bases not matched to a gene: 15. The CDR3 is 17 residues long. CDR3 DNA sequence: TGTGCCAGCAGCTTAGCCCAGGGGAACAGCGGGGGGGCCTTGCAGTATTTT. Translated, it gives CASSLAQGNSGGALQYF.

The chain joins TRBV29-1 to TRBJ1-2; TRBD1 aligns across 7 bases. The CDR3 has 15 residues. V lost 7 bases, J lost 0 bases, and 11 bases stayed unmatched. Per germline, CDR1 SQVTM and CDR2 ANQGSEA. The DNA of the CDR3 is TGCAGCGCCGGACCCGGGACAGCATCTAACTATGGCTACACCTTC. Translated, it gives CSAGPGTASNYGYTF.

As DNA, the CDR3 is TGCGCCAGCAGTGAGTCGACCGGCGGGACCCAGCATTTT. Residues: CASSESTGGTQHF. The chain uses TRBV10-2 and TRBJ1-5; no definite D call. Trimming pared 0 bases from V and 11 bases from J, leaving 11 bases between. The CDR3 covers 13 residues. CDR1 and CDR2 from the germline V gene are WSHSY and SAAADI.

The V and J genes are TRBV19 and TRBJ2-3; D unresolved. V was clipped by 3 bases and J by 1 base, with 5 bases between them. CDR1 and CDR2 from the germline V gene are LNHDA and SQIVND (reference sequence). This CDR3 has 13 amino acids. CDR3: CASSMAGTDTQYF. The DNA of the CDR3 is TGTGCCAGTAGTATGGCAGGCACAGATACGCAGTATTTT.

This clone was seen a handful of times. The chain links TRBV2 to TRBJ1-4, with D perhaps TRBD1 (5 bases). V lost 5 bases and J lost 0, with 10 bases in between. CDR1 is SNHLY and CDR2 is FYNNEI in the germline V gene. The CDR3 sequence is 15 residues long. The chain's CDR3 is CASSRAGTTNEKLFF. CDR3 nucleotide sequence: TGTGCCAGCAGTCGGGCAGGGACAACTAATGAAAAACTGTTTTTT. The full variable domain, completed using reference TRBV2 and TRBJ1-4, is EPEVTQTPSHQVTQMGQEVILRCVPISNHLYFYWYRQILGQKVEFLVSFYNNEISEKSEIFDDQFSVERPDGSNFTLKIRSTKLEDSAMYFCASSRAGTTNEKLFFGSGTQLSVL.

The chain recombines TRBV5-1 with TRBJ2-7, with a possible D match to TRBD1 (6 bases). Trimming left V 0 bases short and J 3 bases short, with 10 bases between. Per the germline V gene, CDR1 is SGHRS and CDR2 is YFSETQ. This CDR3 has 14 residues. Here the CDR3 reads CASSLGGGYYEQYF. In DNA form, the CDR3 reads TGCGCCAGCAGCTTGGGAGGGGGATACTACGAGCAGTACTTC.

The V gene is TRBV7-3, the J gene TRBJ2-3, with 13 bases matching TRBD2. CDR3 length equals 17 residues. After removal of 5 bases from V and 3 bases from J, the junction contained 8 bases not matched to a gene. Germline lookup yields CDR1 SGHTA and CDR2 FQGTGA. CDR3 in amino acids: CASSRGTSGVGTDTQYF. As DNA, the CDR3 is TGTGCCAGCAGCCGCGGGACTAGCGGGGTAGGAACAGATACGCAGTATTTT.

The chain recombines TRBV9 with TRBJ2-5, with 9 positions matching TRBD1. Germline V lookup: CDR1 SGDLS, CDR2 YYNGEE. This CDR3 contains 13 residues. The J segment lost 5 bases and the V segment lost 3 bases, leaving 2 bases of the junction unmatched. For the CDR3, the DNA is TGTGCCAGCAGCGGACAGGGGGTTGAGACCCAGTACTTC. Translation: CASSGQGVETQYF.

This chain joins TRBV13 and TRBJ2-2, with D unclear. Germline V gene sequence: CDR1 PRHDT, CDR2 FYEKMQ (reference sequence). V lost 0 bases to trimming and J lost 5 bases, with 4 bases between them. The CDR3 covers 13 residues. For the CDR3, the DNA is TGTGCCAGCAGCTTAGGCGGGACCGGGGAGCTGTTTTTT. Its protein product is CASSLGGTGELFF.

The J gene is TRBJ1-5, the V gene TRBV10-3, with TRBD1 identical over 8 bases. Germline trimming cut 0 bases from V and 5 bases from J; bases unmatched to any gene: 6. The germline V gene has CDR1 ENHRY and CDR2 SYGVKD. The CDR3 consists of 16 residues. The CDR3 nucleotides read TGTGCCATCAGTGAGTCTAGCAGGGGGCGCGATCAGCCCCAGCATTTT. It yields the protein CAISESSRGRDQPQHF.

J is TRBJ1-2 and V is TRBV4-1, with 9 bases matching TRBD1. The germline V gene encodes CDR1 MGHRA and CDR2 YSYEKL. After removal of 0 bases from V and 8 bases from J, the junction contained 7 bases not matched to a gene. CDR3 length: 15 amino acids. The CDR3 here is CASSQDATGGRGYTF. DNA of the CDR3: TGCGCCAGCAGCCAAGATGCGACAGGGGGAAGGGGCTACACCTTC.

CDR3 coding DNA: TGTGCCAGCAGCATGGGGAGCGGGGGGCAGAACACCGGGGAGCTGTTTTTT. Protein sequence: CASSMGSGGQNTGELFF. The genes are TRBV5-4 and TRBJ2-2; 9 bases fit TRBD2. The CDR3 extends over 17 amino acids. The junction had 8 bases not matched to a gene; V was cut back by 4 bases and J by 1 base. CDR1 is SGHNT and CDR2 is YYREEE in the germline V gene (reference sequence).

The chain couples TRBV5-4 to TRBJ2-1, with TRBD2 identical over 7 bases. This CDR3 region has 15 residues. The ends lost 4 bases at V and 5 bases at J; junction bases unmatched: 9. Per germline, CDR1 SGHNT and CDR2 YYREEE (reference sequence). CDR3 sequence reads: CASSAFSGSNNEQFF. The DNA for the CDR3 is TGTGCCAGCAGCGCGTTTAGCGGGTCAAACAATGAGCAGTTCTTC.

This clone was detected once. The J gene is TRBJ1-2, the V gene TRBV4-1, with TRBD1 matching over 10 bases. The V segment lost 1 base and the J segment 5 bases; nucleotides outside the gene matches: 4. From germline, CDR1 is MGHRA and CDR2 YSYEKL. The CDR3 contains 15 residues. The CDR3 sequence is CASSQAGGQGYGYTF. CDR3 DNA sequence: TGCGCCAGCAGCCAAGCAGGGGGACAGGGGTATGGCTACACCTTC.

This clone was picked up a small number of times. The chain carries TRBV7-3 and TRBJ1-6; D unresolved. The CDR3 consists of 13 residues. Germline-derived CDR1 and CDR2 are SGHTA and FQGTGA. Trimming cost V 2 bases and J 8 bases, with 7 bases left between them. The CDR3 reads CASSLVPYSPLHF. The DNA of the CDR3 is TGTGCCAGCAGCTTAGTCCCCTATTCACCCCTCCACTTT.

The V call is TRBV5-4, the J call TRBJ1-1, with D maybe TRBD1 (5 bases). Germline CDR1 is SGHNT and CDR2 is YYREEE (reference sequence). V was clipped by 3 bases and J by 3 bases, with 15 bases between them. This CDR3 is 15 amino acids long. The DNA for the CDR3 is TGTGCCAGCAGCTCCAGCCCCGGAGGGGACACTGAAGCTTTCTTT. Amino acids: CASSSSPGGDTEAFF. The whole variable domain, remainder taken from reference TRBV5-4 and TRBJ1-1, is ETGVTQSPTHLIKTRGQQVTLRCSSQSGHNTVSWYQQALGQGPQFIFQYYREEENGRGNFPPRFSGLQFPNYSSELNVNALELDDSALYLCASSSSPGGDTEAFFGQGTRLTVV.

V is TRBV10-3 and J is TRBJ1-1; D is unclear. The length of the CDR3 is 13 residues. Germline V gene data show CDR1 as ENHRY and CDR2 as SYGVKD. Trimming shortened V by 8 bases and J by 1 base, and 11 bases separated the two germline ends. The CDR3, as DNA: TGTGCCATCTCGGCGGAACCGAACACTGAAGCTTTCTTT. It codes for CAISAEPNTEAFF.

This clone showed up just once. J is TRBJ1-3 and V is TRBV6-6, with D possibly being TRBD1 (5 bases). The CDR3 consists of 16 residues. The V gene's germline CDR1 is MNHNY and CDR2 SVGAGI (reference sequence). Trimming removed 4 bases from V and 1 base from J, with 14 bases in between. This CDR3 is CASSSLLRTSGNTIYF. The CDR3 nucleotides are TGTGCCAGCAGTTCCCTCCTCAGGACATCTGGAAACACCATATATTTT.